A single TCR beta chain is shown here with its context. Antigen: not known. The sample is drawn from a study of human T cells and chemical hapten exposure. As for the study in general: During the roughly 25-week study period, patients had diphenylcyclopropenone applied to the scalp every week. Findings of the study overall: Relative to control repertoires, expanded TCRs gave rise to significantly more large CDR3 similarity clusters.

Germline V CDR1 and CDR2: SGHRS, YFSETQ. The CDR3 is made up of 14 amino acids. V was pared by 0 bases and J by 1 base, with 4 bases between. TCRdb reprocessed the RACE reads via MiXCR and lists one record per CDR3 protein. The table includes roughly 100,000 distinct CDR3 sequences, approximately 12% detected once. As for time point: pre-sensitization, week 0. Noted treatment: therapeutic diphenylcyclopropenone sensitization with weekly scalp DPC. Patches went on only after blood had been drawn each time. The specimen was whole blood, collected in connection with sensitization to the hapten diphenylcyclopropenone (DPC). This chain connects TRBV5-1 to TRBJ2-2; D unclear. This TCR was sampled from a woman between 50 and 59 years old with alopecia areata. Some clones in this sample may be carry-over from other donors' samples. CDR3 sequence reads: CASSLEGNTGELFF. The CDR3 DNA is TGCGCCAGCAGCTTGGAAGGGAACACCGGGGAGCTGTTTTTT. Variable domain in full (rest from reference TRBV5-1 and TRBJ2-2): KAGVTQTPRYLIKTRGQQVTLSCSPISGHRSVSWYQQTPGQGLQFLFEYFSETQRNKGNFPGRFSGRQFSNSRSEMNVSTLELGDSALYLCASSLEGNTGELFFGEGSRLTVL.